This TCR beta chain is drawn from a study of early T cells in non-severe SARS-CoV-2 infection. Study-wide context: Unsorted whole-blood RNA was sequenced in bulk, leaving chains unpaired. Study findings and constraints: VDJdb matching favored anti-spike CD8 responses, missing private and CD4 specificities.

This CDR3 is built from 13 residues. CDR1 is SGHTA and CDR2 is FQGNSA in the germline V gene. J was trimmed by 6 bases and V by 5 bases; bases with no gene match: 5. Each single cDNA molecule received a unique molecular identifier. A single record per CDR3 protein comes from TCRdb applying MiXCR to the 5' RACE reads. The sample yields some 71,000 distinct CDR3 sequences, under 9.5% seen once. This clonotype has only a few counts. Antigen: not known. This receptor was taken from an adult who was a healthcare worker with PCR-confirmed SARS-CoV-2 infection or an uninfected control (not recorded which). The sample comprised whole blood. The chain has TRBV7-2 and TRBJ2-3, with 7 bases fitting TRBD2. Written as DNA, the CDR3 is TGTGCCAGCAGCCTTAGCGGGTGGGATACGCAGTATTTT. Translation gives CASSLSGWDTQYF.